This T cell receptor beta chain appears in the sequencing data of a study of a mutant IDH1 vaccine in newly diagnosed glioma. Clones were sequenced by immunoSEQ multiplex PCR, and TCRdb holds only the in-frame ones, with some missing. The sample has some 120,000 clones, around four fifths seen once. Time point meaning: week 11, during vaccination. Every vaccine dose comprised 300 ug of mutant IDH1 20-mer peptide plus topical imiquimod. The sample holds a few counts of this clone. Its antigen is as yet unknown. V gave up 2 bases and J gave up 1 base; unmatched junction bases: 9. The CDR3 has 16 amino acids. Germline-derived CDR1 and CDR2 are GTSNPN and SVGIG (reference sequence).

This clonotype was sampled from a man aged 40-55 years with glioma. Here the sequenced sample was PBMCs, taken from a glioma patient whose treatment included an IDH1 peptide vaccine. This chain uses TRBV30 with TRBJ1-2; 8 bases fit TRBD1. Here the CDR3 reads CAWSTRQGNYNYGYTF. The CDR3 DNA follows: TGTGCCTGGAGTACCCGACAGGGGAATTATAACTATGGCTACACCTTC.